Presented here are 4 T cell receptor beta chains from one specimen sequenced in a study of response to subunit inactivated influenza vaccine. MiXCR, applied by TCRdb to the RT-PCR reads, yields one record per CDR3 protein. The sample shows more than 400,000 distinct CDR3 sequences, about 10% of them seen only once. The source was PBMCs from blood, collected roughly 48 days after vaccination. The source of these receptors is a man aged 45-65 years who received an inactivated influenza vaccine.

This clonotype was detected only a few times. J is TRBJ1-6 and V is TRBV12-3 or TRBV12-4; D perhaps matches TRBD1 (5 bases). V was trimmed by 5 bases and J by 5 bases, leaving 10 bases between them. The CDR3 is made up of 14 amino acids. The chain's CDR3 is CASSPQGNNSPLHF. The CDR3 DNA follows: TGTGCCAGCAGTCCGCAGGGTAATAATTCACCCCTCCACTTT.

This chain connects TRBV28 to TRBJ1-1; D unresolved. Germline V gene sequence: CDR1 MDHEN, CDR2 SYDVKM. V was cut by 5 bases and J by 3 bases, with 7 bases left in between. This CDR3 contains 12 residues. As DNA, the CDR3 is TGTGCCAGCAGTCGACCGTACACTGAAGCTTTCTTT. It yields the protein CASSRPYTEAFF.

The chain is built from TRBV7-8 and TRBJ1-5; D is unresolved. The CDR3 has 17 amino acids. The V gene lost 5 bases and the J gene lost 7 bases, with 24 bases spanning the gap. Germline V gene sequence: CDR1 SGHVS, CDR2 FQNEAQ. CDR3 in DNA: TGTGCCAGCAGCCGGATGCAGATGGGGAAGGCTATGCAGCCCCAGCATTTT. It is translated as CASSRMQMGKAMQPQHF.

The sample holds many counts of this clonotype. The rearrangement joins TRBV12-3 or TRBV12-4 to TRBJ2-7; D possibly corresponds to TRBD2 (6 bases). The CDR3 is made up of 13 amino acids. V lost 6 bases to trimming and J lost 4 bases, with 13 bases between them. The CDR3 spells CASSRLGGYEQYF. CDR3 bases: TGTGCCAGCAGCCGACTCGGGGGTTACGAGCAGTACTTC.